This T cell receptor beta chain was recovered during a study of identical twins. TCRdb re-analysed the 5' RACE reads in MiXCR, keeping a single row per CDR3 protein. The data show about 200,000 distinct CDR3 sequences, roughly a tenth seen once. The material sequenced was memory T cells sorted from blood. The TCR originated in a man between 45 and 60 years old in good health.

This CDR3 reads CASSVEQAMNTEAFF. In nucleotides, the CDR3 is TGTGCCAGCAGCGTAGAGCAGGCAATGAACACTGAAGCTTTCTTT. The chain has TRBV9 and TRBJ1-1; D not certain. V shed 0 bases and J shed 0 bases, with 9 bases lying between them. CDR3 length: 15 amino acids. Germline V CDR1 and CDR2: SGDLS, YYNGEE.